The entry that follows covers one T cell receptor beta chain sequence. Next came a second PCR, run for about 6 to 12 cycles, which used a sample-barcoded 5' primer along with a J-beta primer mix. One entry per CDR3 protein results from TCRdb running MiXCR on the 5' RACE reads. The profile covers 500,000 to 650,000 distinct CDR3 sequences, with around a quarter appearing a single time and 3% to 4% taken by the ten largest. The data originate from a study of blood T cells in healthy people across ages. This sample also appeared in a second study, on T cells of mothers and their children.

The receptor was isolated from a boy between 2 and 10 years old in good health. The sequenced sample was blood.

This CDR3 is CASSLARQNMNTEAFF. The CDR3 DNA follows: TGTGCCAGCAGCTTAGCTCGACAGAACATGAACACTGAAGCTTTCTTT. The chain links TRBV7-8 to TRBJ1-1; possibly TRBD1 for D (5 bases). This CDR3 region has 16 residues. V shed 0 bases and J shed 0 bases, with 11 bases lying between them. Germline CDR1 is SGHVS and CDR2 is FQNEAQ.